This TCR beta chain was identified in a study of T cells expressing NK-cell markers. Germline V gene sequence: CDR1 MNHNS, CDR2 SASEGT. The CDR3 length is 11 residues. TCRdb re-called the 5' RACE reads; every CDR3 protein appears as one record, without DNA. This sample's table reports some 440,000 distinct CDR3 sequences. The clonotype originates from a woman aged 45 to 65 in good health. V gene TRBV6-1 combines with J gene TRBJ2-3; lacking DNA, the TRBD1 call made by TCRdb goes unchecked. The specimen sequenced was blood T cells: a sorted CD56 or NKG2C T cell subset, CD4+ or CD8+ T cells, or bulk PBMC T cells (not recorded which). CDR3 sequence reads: CASTDGGTQYF.